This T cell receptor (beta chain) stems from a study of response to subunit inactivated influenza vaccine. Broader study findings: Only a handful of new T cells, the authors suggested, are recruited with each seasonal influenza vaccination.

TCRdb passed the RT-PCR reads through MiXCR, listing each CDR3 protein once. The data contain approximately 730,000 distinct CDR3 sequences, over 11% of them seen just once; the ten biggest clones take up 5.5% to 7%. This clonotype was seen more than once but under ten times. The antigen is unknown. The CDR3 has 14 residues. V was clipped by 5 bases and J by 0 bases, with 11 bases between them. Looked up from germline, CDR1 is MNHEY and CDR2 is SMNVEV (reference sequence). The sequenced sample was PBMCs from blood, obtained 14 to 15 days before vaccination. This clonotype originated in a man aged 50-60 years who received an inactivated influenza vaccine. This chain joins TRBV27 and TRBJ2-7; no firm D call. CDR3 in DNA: TGTGCCAGCAGTCCTTTCCGCTCCTCCTACGAGCAGTACTTC. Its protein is CASSPFRSSYEQYF.